Listed below are T cell receptor beta chains from one sample, sequenced in a study of identical twins. TCRdb used MiXCR to reprocess the 5' RACE reads, holding one entry per CDR3 protein. The profile covers under 900,000 distinct CDR3 sequences, with more than 9% appearing a single time and around 1.5% taken by the ten largest. The sample also formed part of further work on yellow fever vaccine responses in identical twins.

The sequenced sample consisted of PBMCs. The origin of the receptors is a woman younger than 35 in good health. The CDR3 runs from the conserved cysteine through the conserved F or W. The D gene is left open where the match is weak. Some rows have no size entry. The others give once, few or many, or a class for an expanded clone.

J,size,D,V,CDR3,DNA
TRBJ1-2,.,TRBD1,TRBV29-1,CSVDRRDRENYGYTF,TGCAGCGTTGATCGGCGGGACAGGGAGAACTATGGCTACACCTTC
TRBJ2-5,once,.,TRBV18,CASSPVDKGWQETQYF,TGTGCCAGCTCACCAGTTGATAAGGGTTGGCAAGAGACCCAGTACTTC
TRBJ2-1,few,.,TRBV3-1,CASSRGTGGNEQFF,TGTGCCAGCAGCAGGGGGACGGGCGGCAATGAGCAGTTCTTC
TRBJ2-3,few,TRBD2,TRBV12-3/TRBV12-4,CASTPQGLAILGAQYF,TGTGCCAGCACCCCCCAAGGACTAGCGATTCTTGGGGCGCAGTATTTT
TRBJ2-3,many,.,TRBV7-2,CASSAGAADTQYF,TGTGCCAGCAGCGCCGGGGCGGCAGATACGCAGTATTTT
TRBJ2-1,few,.,TRBV10-3,CAISDKGGSIEQFF,TGTGCCATCAGTGATAAGGGGGGATCGATCGAGCAGTTCTTC
TRBJ2-5,many,.,TRBV12-3/TRBV12-4,CASSFSNGARETQYF,TGTGCCAGCAGTTTTTCTAACGGCGCTCGAGAGACCCAGTACTTC
TRBJ2-3,few,.,TRBV7-9,CASHRDVTWDTDTQYF,TGTGCCAGCCATCGGGACGTCACCTGGGACACAGATACGCAGTATTTT
TRBJ2-7,few,.,TRBV14,CASSQAYGGQYF,TGTGCCAGCAGCCAAGCATATGGCGGGCAGTACTTC
TRBJ2-5,many,.,TRBV10-3,CAVYRYQETQYF,TGTGCCGTCTACCGGTACCAAGAGACCCAGTACTTC
TRBJ2-1,few,TRBD2,TRBV9,CASSLEASGLEQFF,TGTGCCAGCAGCTTAGAGGCTAGCGGCCTTGAGCAGTTCTTC
TRBJ1-3,few,.,TRBV12-3/TRBV12-4,CASSGDIWNTIYF,TGTGCCAGCAGTGGGGACATATGGAACACCATATATTTT
TRBJ1-4,few,TRBD1,TRBV4-2,CASSQGFTQGARGKLFF,TGTGCCAGCAGCCAAGGCTTTACCCAGGGGGCCAGGGGAAAACTGTTTTTT
TRBJ1-5,few,TRBD1,TRBV6-1,CASRKNGDRVSQPQHF,TGTGCCAGCAGAAAAAATGGGGACAGGGTGAGTCAGCCCCAGCATTTT
TRBJ2-7,.,.,TRBV21-1,CASSKVGNRREGGIYEQYF,TGTGCCAGCAGCAAAGTTGGCAACAGGCGGGAGGGAGGTATCTACGAGCAGTACTTC
TRBJ2-5,.,.,TRBV6-2/TRBV6-3,CASSSHAREVGETQYF,TGTGCCAGCAGTTCCCACGCCAGGGAGGTGGGAGAGACCCAGTACTTC
TRBJ2-5,many,.,TRBV4-1,CASSPLQGYQETQYF,TGCGCCAGCAGCCCCCTGCAGGGGTACCAAGAGACCCAGTACTTC
TRBJ2-1,few,TRBD2,TRBV28,CASRDMEGGLNEQFF,TGTGCCAGCAGGGACATGGAGGGAGGGCTAAATGAGCAGTTCTTC
TRBJ2-2,few,.,TRBV7-8,CASNSHGTMNTGELFF,TGTGCCAGCAACTCTCACGGGACGATGAACACCGGGGAGCTGTTTTTT
TRBJ2-3,.,.,TRBV7-2,CASSRGVVTDTQYF,TGTGCCAGCAGCAGGGGGGTAGTTACAGATACGCAGTATTTT
TRBJ1-4,.,TRBD1,TRBV29-1,CSVEEQGALANEKLFF,TGCAGCGTTGAAGAACAGGGGGCTCTGGCTAATGAAAAACTGTTTTTT
TRBJ2-3,few,TRBD1,TRBV5-1,CASTPPLLGTGALDTQYF,TGCGCCAGCACCCCACCACTTCTCGGGACAGGGGCCCTAGATACGCAGTATTTT
TRBJ1-5,few,TRBD1,TRBV10-3,CAISGQGAGQPQHF,TGTGCCATCAGTGGACAGGGGGCAGGTCAGCCCCAGCATTTT
TRBJ2-2,few,.,TRBV28,CASSSTGYSNTGELFF,TGTGCCAGCAGTTCCACAGGGTATTCGAACACCGGGGAGCTGTTTTTT
TRBJ2-1,few,TRBD2,TRBV9,CASSVHPSGRSYNEQFF,TGTGCCAGCAGCGTCCACCCTAGCGGGAGGTCCTACAATGAGCAGTTCTTC
TRBJ2-1,.,TRBD2,TRBV28,CASSLWNTGLAGTGDEQFF,TGTGCCAGCAGTTTATGGAACACCGGACTAGCGGGAACAGGAGATGAGCAGTTCTTC
TRBJ2-7,.,TRBD1,TRBV27,CASSRPGQQGQYF,TGTGCCAGCAGTCGTCCGGGACAGCAGGGGCAGTACTTC
TRBJ2-5,few,.,TRBV25-1,CASSDRFETQYF,TGTGCCAGCAGTGACAGGTTCGAGACCCAGTACTTC
TRBJ2-7,.,.,TRBV7-9,CASSPSPGVEQYF,TGTGCCAGCAGCCCTTCACCAGGGGTCGAGCAGTACTTC
TRBJ2-1,.,.,TRBV5-1,CASSLLALAGNEQFF,TGCGCCAGCAGCTTGCTCGCACTAGCTGGGAATGAGCAGTTCTTC
TRBJ2-1,many,TRBD1,TRBV5-1,CASSLGGQGAYNEQFF,TGCGCCAGCAGCTTGGGGGGACAGGGGGCCTACAATGAGCAGTTCTTC
TRBJ2-1,few,.,TRBV10-3,CAISSRGGLDSHIVTYNEQFF,TGTGCCATCAGCTCCCGAGGGGGGTTGGATTCACACATTGTTACTTACAATGAGCAGTTCTTC
TRBJ2-5,many,.,TRBV12-3/TRBV12-4,CASSPRGVRETQYF,TGTGCCAGCAGTCCCCGGGGAGTTCGAGAGACCCAGTACTTC
TRBJ2-7,few,TRBD2,TRBV5-1,CASTLGGTSGSYEQYF,TGCGCCAGCACCTTGGGGGGGACTAGCGGGTCCTACGAGCAGTACTTC
TRBJ1-2,.,.,TRBV29-1,CSVELGSNYGYTF,TGCAGCGTTGAGTTGGGTTCTAACTATGGCTACACCTTC
TRBJ2-1,few,TRBD2,TRBV29-1,CSVSSGRYNEQFF,TGCAGCGTTAGCAGCGGGAGATACAATGAGCAGTTCTTC
TRBJ1-5,.,.,TRBV24-1,CATSDTPWNHGWPQHF,TGTGCCACCAGTGATACCCCTTGGAATCATGGGTGGCCCCAGCATTTT
TRBJ2-2,many,.,TRBV15,CATSNLPGELFF,TGTGCCACCAGCAACCTACCCGGGGAGCTGTTTTTT
TRBJ2-3,few,TRBD2,TRBV9,CASSGGAGGPTDTQYF,TGTGCCAGCAGCGGAGGGGCGGGAGGGCCAACAGATACGCAGTATTTT
TRBJ2-4,.,.,TRBV20-1,CSAGPRENIQYF,TGCAGTGCTGGACCAAGGGAGAACATTCAGTACTTC
TRBJ2-3,.,.,TRBV7-8,CASSQPGTLRADTQYF,TGTGCCAGCAGCCAGCCCGGGACCTTAAGGGCAGATACGCAGTATTTT
TRBJ1-3,few,.,TRBV12-3/TRBV12-4,CASSLAGSISGNTIYF,TGTGCCAGCAGTTTAGCAGGGTCTATCTCTGGAAACACCATATATTTT
TRBJ1-1,many,.,TRBV12-3/TRBV12-4,CASKRDSFNTEAFF,TGTGCCAGCAAGAGGGACTCCTTTAACACTGAAGCTTTCTTT
TRBJ1-5,many,TRBD1,TRBV2,CASSAGQGLGNQPQHF,TGTGCCAGCAGTGCCGGACAGGGGTTGGGCAATCAGCCCCAGCATTTT
TRBJ2-2,.,TRBD2,TRBV29-1,CSVSFSGKVAGELFF,TGCAGCGTTTCTTTTAGCGGGAAGGTGGCCGGGGAGCTGTTTTTT
TRBJ1-1,.,.,TRBV19,CASSPYISRLNTEAFF,TGTGCCAGTAGCCCCTACATAAGTCGTCTGAACACTGAAGCTTTCTTT
TRBJ2-1,.,TRBD2,TRBV12-3/TRBV12-4,CATRTSGALPYNEQFF,TGTGCCACCCGGACTAGCGGAGCCCTTCCCTACAATGAGCAGTTCTTC
TRBJ2-1,many,.,TRBV20-1,CSAYRGGGLDGGSEQFF,TGCAGTGCTTACAGAGGAGGGGGACTGGATGGGGGGAGTGAGCAGTTCTTC
TRBJ2-1,many,TRBD2,TRBV12-3/TRBV12-4,CASSQTSVTYNEQFF,TGTGCCAGCAGCCAGACTAGCGTAACCTACAATGAGCAGTTCTTC
TRBJ2-3,few,.,TRBV7-8,CASSAERGQSDTQYF,TGTGCCAGCAGCGCGGAGCGGGGACAATCAGATACGCAGTATTTT
TRBJ2-7,few,TRBD2,TRBV24-1,CATSDSSGRSYEQYF,TGTGCCACCAGTGATTCTAGCGGGAGGTCCTACGAGCAGTACTTC
TRBJ2-1,few,TRBD2,TRBV7-9,CAASSGPYNEQFF,TGTGCCGCATCTAGCGGACCCTACAATGAGCAGTTCTTC
TRBJ2-5,many,TRBD1,TRBV24-1,CATSDWDREETQYF,TGTGCCACCAGTGACTGGGACAGGGAAGAGACCCAGTACTTC
TRBJ2-5,.,.,TRBV9,CASTRDLGETQYF,TGTGCTAGCACACGAGATTTGGGAGAGACCCAGTACTTC